This TCR beta chain was profiled in a study of spatial heterogeneity in lung cancer. Looking at the study overall: Across the raw uncorrected reads, a unique TCR and UMI combination was observed, on average, more than ten times.

By share of the sample, this clonotype is medium-sized (0.01 to 0.1%). The CDR3 totals 16 residues. Germline V gene data show CDR1 as SNHLY and CDR2 as FYNNEI. The V and J ends lost 4 bases and 12 bases, in that order; junction bases with no gene match: 12. Noted time point: sample taken at primary tumor resection. The donors comprised around 76 untreated early-stage non-small cell lung cancer patients. No cell sorting; template was whole RNA from tumor, lung tissue or PBMC. Each molecule of TCR cDNA was tagged with one unique molecular identifier. TCRdb independently ran MiXCR on the 5' RACE reads; one entry per CDR3 protein. This table holds about 8,000 distinct CDR3 sequences, 9.7% found once.

The receptor's source is a male donor with early-stage non-small cell lung cancer. The chain employs TRBV2 and TRBJ2-1; TRBD2 matches at 13 bases. The starting material was normal lung tissue next to the tumor, obtained at surgery. CDR3 sequence: CASSASPGTSGTRQFF. The CDR3 nucleotides are TGTGCCAGCAGTGCTAGCCCCGGGACTAGCGGGACTCGGCAGTTCTTC.